These T cell receptor beta chains were read from a single sample in a study of blood T cell repertoires in COVID-19. Assay: immunoSEQ multiplex PCR; the TCRdb copy retains only in-frame clones and omits some. The sample holds approximately 240,000 clones, under 85% seen once. Sequencing used peripheral blood. The receptors derive from a woman in her thirties or forties with active or convalescent COVID-19. CDR3s include the opening cysteine and the closing phenylalanine or tryptophan. The D gene is left open where the match is weak. Clone size is not always given. Where it is, it says once, few, many or a class for expanded clones.

V	size	D	J	CDR3	DNA
TRBV7-8	.	TRBD1	TRBJ1-3	CASSLDRISGNTIYF	TGTGCCAGCAGCTTGGACAGGATCTCTGGAAACACCATATATTTT
TRBV14	many	.	TRBJ1-3	CASSSHRGGRVSGNTIYF	TGTGCCAGCAGCTCGCATAGGGGAGGGAGAGTCTCTGGAAACACCATATATTTT
TRBV4-2	few	.	TRBJ1-3	CASSQDIRGHSGNTIYF	TGTGCCAGCAGCCAAGATATACGAGGGCACTCTGGAAACACCATATATTTT
TRBV14	.	TRBD2	TRBJ2-1	CASSPLAGGTYNEQFF	TGTGCCAGCAGCCCGTTAGCGGGGGGGACATACAATGAGCAGTTCTTC
TRBV7-9	.	.	TRBJ2-1	CASSFRRVEGEQFF	TGTGCCAGCAGCTTCCGACGCGTTGAGGGTGAGCAGTTCTTC
TRBV10-3	.	.	TRBJ1-6	CAISRGGRGGNSPLHF	TGTGCCATCAGTCGAGGTGGAAGGGGAGGTAATTCACCCCTCCACTTT
TRBV28	few	TRBD1	TRBJ2-7	CASRSPGQGPYEQYF	TGTGCCAGCAGGTCACCGGGACAGGGCCCCTACGAGCAGTACTTC
TRBV4-1	.	.	TRBJ2-2	CASSQDGAGAGELFF	TGCGCCAGCAGCCAAGACGGGGCAGGGGCCGGGGAGCTGTTTTTT
TRBV3-1/TRBV3-2	.	TRBD2	TRBJ2-1	CASSQVLLAGVNEQFF	TGTGCCAGCAGCCAAGTTTTGCTAGCGGGGGTTAATGAGCAGTTCTTC
TRBV19	.	.	TRBJ1-4	CASSPRQNNEKLFF	TGTGCCAGTAGTCCTCGACAGAATAATGAAAAACTGTTTTTT
TRBV30	.	TRBD1	TRBJ1-2	CAWTLAGQGASYGYTF	TGTGCCTGGACTCTGGCGGGACAGGGGGCTTCCTATGGCTACACCTTC
TRBV19	.	.	TRBJ1-5	CASRASLNQPQHF	TGTGCCAGTAGGGCCTCCCTTAATCAGCCCCAGCATTTT
TRBV7-9	.	.	TRBJ2-4	CASSARTGLAKNIQYF	TGTGCCAGCAGCGCCCGGACGGGACTAGCCAAAAACATTCAGTACTTC
TRBV27	many	.	TRBJ1-2	CASSLLTAQGVYGYTF	TGTGCCAGCAGTTTATTGACAGCCCAAGGGGTCTATGGCTACACCTTC
TRBV2	.	TRBD1	TRBJ1-1	CASGGDRMNTEAFF	TGTGCCAGCGGTGGGGACAGAATGAACACTGAAGCTTTCTTT
TRBV3-1/TRBV3-2	.	.	TRBJ1-1	CASSQELLQGTEAFF	TGTGCCAGCAGCCAAGAGCTCTTACAGGGCACTGAAGCTTTCTTT
TRBV10-3	.	.	TRBJ1-2	CAISESRPCEGCYTF	TGTGCCATCAGTGAGTCGCGACCCTGCGAGGGTTGCTACACCTTC
TRBV9	.	.	TRBJ2-3	CASSVGAGPGDTQYF	TGTGCCAGCAGCGTAGGGGCAGGGCCAGGAGATACGCAGTATTTT
TRBV5-1	.	TRBD1	TRBJ1-2	CASSEQQGNYGYTF	TGCGCCAGCAGCGAACAACAGGGGAACTATGGCTACACCTTC
TRBV5-1	.	TRBD2	TRBJ2-3	CASSLGQIRLAGTDTQYF	TGCGCCAGCAGCTTGGGGCAGATAAGACTAGCGGGCACAGATACGCAGTATTTT
TRBV25-1	few	.	TRBJ1-4	CASSESGFNEKLFF	TGTGCCAGCAGTGAATCAGGGTTTAATGAAAAACTGTTTTTT
TRBV30	.	.	TRBJ1-3	CAWTRVINTIYF	TGTGCCTGGACTCGGGTGATAAACACCATATATTTT
TRBV9	.	.	TRBJ1-1	CASSVAPGTEAFF	TGTGCCAGCAGCGTAGCTCCGGGGACTGAAGCTTTCTTT
TRBV21-1	.	.	TRBJ1-3	CASSNASTGQGSLGSGNTIYF	TGTGCCAGCAGCAACGCCTCAACGGGACAGGGATCATTAGGGTCTGGAAACACCATATATTTT
TRBV9	.	TRBD2	TRBJ2-1	CASSVKGLGYNEQFF	TGTGCCAGCAGCGTCAAGGGACTAGGCTACAATGAGCAGTTCTTC
TRBV3-1/TRBV3-2	.	TRBD2	TRBJ2-5	CASSQASGGRETQYF	TGTGCCAGCAGCCAGGCTAGCGGGGGGAGAGAGACCCAGTACTTC
TRBV7-9	.	.	TRBJ1-2	CASSLVESPNYGYTF	TGTGCCAGCAGCTTAGTAGAGAGCCCTAACTATGGCTACACCTTC
TRBV7-2	few	.	TRBJ1-1	CASSPGHRLGAFF	TGTGCCAGCAGCCCAGGACATCGCCTTGGGGCTTTCTTT
TRBV7-6	.	.	TRBJ2-3	CASSLEGRGGTDTQYF	TGTGCCAGCAGCTTAGAGGGCAGGGGAGGCACAGATACGCAGTATTTT
TRBV29-1	.	.	TRBJ2-1	CSGAGARNEQFF	TGCAGCGGGGCGGGGGCTCGCAATGAGCAGTTCTTC
TRBV6-5	.	TRBD1	TRBJ1-2	CASKGTGKYGYTF	TGTGCCAGCAAGGGGACAGGGAAATATGGCTACACCTTC